The 19 T cell receptor beta chains below come from one sample, sequenced in a study of blood T cell repertoires in COVID-19. Generated by immunoSEQ multiplex PCR, the TCRdb table keeps only in-frame clones and is missing some. The sample shows 200,000 to 250,000 clones, just under 85% of them seen only once. The sample was peripheral blood. These receptors originate from a woman over 75 with acute or convalescent COVID-19.

This rearrangement joins TRBV5-4 to TRBJ1-1; tentatively, D is TRBD1 (6 bases). V dropped 0 bases and J dropped 4 bases, with 10 bases sitting between them. The CDR3 totals 14 residues. Per germline, CDR1 SGHNT and CDR2 YYREEE (reference sequence). The CDR3: CASSLEGVGTEAFF. Written as DNA, the CDR3 is TGTGCCAGCAGCTTGGAGGGGGTGGGCACTGAAGCTTTCTTT.

The CDR3 loop reads CASRRGTGGTDTQYF. The CDR3 bases are TGTGCCAGCAGACGGGGGACAGGGGGCACAGATACGCAGTATTTT. The rearrangement joins TRBV6-5 to TRBJ2-3, with 10 bases that match TRBD1. From germline, CDR1 is MNHEY and CDR2 SVGAGI. V trimming: 6 bases; J trimming: 1 base; junction bases outside the gene matches: 4. The CDR3 consists of 15 residues.

This sequence joins TRBV3-1 (or the pseudogene TRBV3-2) and TRBJ1-2, with a possible D match to TRBD1 (6 bases). Deletions cut 3 bases from V and 8 bases from J, with 13 bases between. The CDR3 has 13 amino acids. Germline V lookup: CDR1 LGHDT, CDR2 YNNKEL (reference sequence). The CDR3 DNA reads as TGTGCCAGCAGCCAGGGGGGGGCGTCGGGCTACACCTTC. It specifies CASSQGGASGYTF.

The chain joins TRBV3-1 (or the pseudogene TRBV3-2) to TRBJ2-5, with TRBD1 matching over 10 bases. Germline V CDR1 and CDR2: LGHDT, YNNKEL (reference sequence). Trimming cost V 1 base and J 5 bases; bases outside gene matches: 7. This CDR3 contains 16 residues. The CDR3 region is CASSQGRDRGGETQYF. CDR3 nucleotides: TGTGCCAGCAGCCAAGGGCGGGACAGGGGAGGGGAGACCCAGTACTTC.

The chain joins TRBV5-1 to TRBJ2-4; a weak D match, TRBD1 (6 bases). CDR1 is SGHRS and CDR2 is YFSETQ in the germline V gene. The CDR3 has 16 amino acids. Trimming took off 2 bases at V and 2 bases at J, with 14 bases between the two ends. This CDR3 is CASSLTPGVSKNIQYF. In DNA form, the CDR3 reads TGCGCCAGCAGCTTAACGCCAGGGGTGTCCAAAAACATTCAGTACTTC.

The chain has TRBV7-2 and TRBJ2-1, with TRBD2 identical over 13 bases. The CDR3 covers 18 residues. Trimming took 2 bases from V and 1 from J; bases not matched to a gene: 5. Looked up from germline, CDR1 is SGHTA and CDR2 is FQGNSA. CDR3 in amino acids: CASSLTSGGAQSYNEQFF. The CDR3 coding sequence is TGTGCCAGCAGCTTAACTAGCGGGGGGGCCCAGTCCTACAATGAGCAGTTCTTC. Variable domain in full (rest from reference TRBV7-2 and TRBJ2-1): GAGVSQSPSNKVTEKGKDVELRCDPISGHTALYWYRQSLGQGLEFLIYFQGNSAPDKSGLPSDRFSAERTGGSVSTLTIQRTQQEDSAVYLCASSLTSGGAQSYNEQFFGPGTRLTVL.

The chain couples TRBV19 to TRBJ2-1; TRBD2 matches 8 bases. The junction had 9 bases not matched to a gene; V was cut back by 8 bases and J by 6 bases. The germline V gene has CDR1 LNHDA and CDR2 SQIVND (reference sequence). This CDR3 comprises 14 residues. DNA for the CDR3: TGTGCCAGTTTGACGGGGGGGCCACCCAATGAGCAGTTCTTC. It is translated as CASLTGGPPNEQFF.

The chain is built from TRBV6-5 and TRBJ1-4; 8 nucleotides agree with TRBD1. Germline-derived CDR1 and CDR2 are MNHEY and SVGAGI. Unmatched junction bases numbered 5, after V lost 0 bases and J lost 8 bases. The CDR3 is 15 amino acids. In DNA form, the CDR3 reads TGTGCCAGCAGTTACTCGAACAGGGGGAGGGAAAAACTGTTTTTT. Protein product: CASSYSNRGREKLFF.

The rearrangement links TRBV7-3 to TRBJ2-7, with 11 bases identical to TRBD2. The CDR3 length is 14 residues. V trimming: 6 bases; J trimming: 6 bases; junction bases outside the gene matches: 7. Germline V gene lookup returns CDR1 SGHTA and CDR2 FQGTGA. CDR3 DNA sequence: TGTGCCAGCAGTCTAGGGACTAGCGGCGGCGAGCAGTACTTC. Protein sequence: CASSLGTSGGEQYF.

The V call is TRBV19, the J call TRBJ1-1; D perhaps matches TRBD1 (6 bases). CDR3 length equals 14 residues. From germline, CDR1 is LNHDA and CDR2 SQIVND (reference sequence). Trimming removed 3 bases at V and 1 base at J, with 9 bases between. The CDR3 DNA sequence: TGTGCCAGTAGTATCGGGACAAAGAACACTGAAGCTTTCTTT. Its translation: CASSIGTKNTEAFF.

The CDR3 DNA reads TGTGCCAGCAGCCTTGAGGAGGTGATCTACGAGCAGTACTTC. Its protein product is CASSLEEVIYEQYF. This rearrangement joins TRBV7-2 to TRBJ2-7; the D gene is possibly TRBD2 (5 bases). Germline V CDR1 and CDR2: SGHTA, FQGNSA. This CDR3 is 14 amino acids long. Trimming left V 5 bases short and J 3 bases short, with 14 bases between.

The table lists this clone with a few counts. This chain connects TRBV28 to TRBJ2-6; 7 nucleotides align to TRBD2. The germline V gene encodes CDR1 MDHEN and CDR2 SYDVKM. The J segment lost 1 base and the V segment lost 4 bases, leaving 10 bases of the junction unmatched. This CDR3 has 18 amino acids. The CDR3 DNA reads TGTGCCAGCAGTTACGCCAGGCGGGGAGGGTCTGGGGCCAACGTCCTGACTTTC. This encodes CASSYARRGGSGANVLTF.

The rearrangement uses TRBV11-1 and TRBJ2-7; 10 positions match TRBD2. In germline, CDR1 is SGHAT, CDR2 FQDESV (reference sequence). The CDR3 length is 14 residues. With V trimmed by 5 bases and J by 2 bases, 3 bases remained unmatched. For the CDR3, the DNA is TGTGCCAGCAGCCGGACTAGCGGCCCCTACGAGCAGTACTTC. This gives the protein CASSRTSGPYEQYF.

Concerning this clone itself: The junction departs from germline at one end; a sequencing error may be responsible. The chain recombines TRBV7-7 with TRBJ2-7; 10 bases map to TRBD1. This CDR3 spans 13 amino acids. Germline lookup yields CDR1 SSHAT and CDR2 FNYEAQ (reference sequence). The CDR3 loop reads CASSITGTGEKYF. The CDR3 region has the DNA TGTGCTAGCAGCATTACCGGGACAGGGGAAAAGTACTTC. Supplemented by reference TRBV7-7 and TRBJ2-7, the full variable domain reads GAGVSQSPRYKVTKRGQDVTLRCDPISSHATLYWYQQALGQGPEFLTYFNYEAQPDKSGLPSDRFSAERPEGSISTLTIQRTEQRDSAMYRCASSITGTGEKYFGPGTRLTVT.

Only a few counts were recorded for this clone. The chain has TRBV3-1 (or the pseudogene TRBV3-2) and TRBJ1-5; weak D call: TRBD1 (5 bases). Germline CDR1 and CDR2: LGHDT and YNNKEL (reference sequence). The CDR3 spans 14 residues. Trimming took off 0 bases at V and 5 bases at J, with 8 bases between the two ends. CDR3 in amino acids: CASSQDTGDQPQHF. Written as DNA, the CDR3 is TGTGCCAGCAGCCAAGATACGGGGGATCAGCCCCAGCATTTT.

This chain joins TRBV11-3 and TRBJ2-1, with D tentatively TRBD2 (5 bases). This CDR3 has 17 residues. Trimming shortened V by 3 bases and J by 12 bases, and 27 bases separated the two germline ends. Germline loops: CDR1 SGHNT, CDR2 YENEEA. The CDR3 sequence: CASSFRTARGRTFGQFF. CDR3 nucleotides: TGTGCCAGCAGCTTTCGTACGGCCCGGGGAAGAACATTTGGGCAGTTCTTC.

This chain uses TRBV7-2 with TRBJ2-1; TRBD2 aligns across 7 bases. With 2 bases clipped from V and 1 base from J, the junction kept 5 bases outside the gene matches. Germline-derived CDR1 and CDR2 are SGHTA and FQGNSA. The CDR3 length is 16 residues. This chain's CDR3 is CASSLFAGESYNEQFF. The CDR3 DNA reads TGTGCCAGCAGCTTATTTGCGGGGGAATCCTACAATGAGCAGTTCTTC.

This rearrangement joins TRBV7-2 to TRBJ1-2; TRBD1 might be the D (5 bases). From germline, CDR1 is SGHTA and CDR2 FQGNSA. There are 12 residues in the CDR3. Trimming stripped 5 bases from V and 8 bases from J, with 12 bases between. The CDR3 region is CASSLEGYGYTF. CDR3 coding DNA: TGTGCCAGCAGCCTAGAGGGGTACGGCTACACCTTC. The full variable domain, rest sourced from reference TRBV7-2 and TRBJ1-2, is GAGVSQSPSNKVTEKGKDVELRCDPISGHTALYWYRQSLGQGLEFLIYFQGNSAPDKSGLPSDRFSAERTGGSVSTLTIQRTQQEDSAVYLCASSLEGYGYTFGSGTRLTVV.

The CDR3 spells CSAQAGRLNEKLFF. The DNA of the CDR3 is TGCAGCGCTCAAGCGGGACGGCTTAATGAAAAACTGTTTTTT. This chain uses TRBV29-1 with TRBJ1-4; D perhaps matches TRBD1 (5 bases). V dropped 7 bases and J dropped 4 bases, with 16 bases sitting between them. The V gene's germline CDR1 is SQVTM and CDR2 ANQGSEA. This CDR3 is 14 amino acids long.